Following are 10 T cell receptor beta chains from one sample sequenced in a study of CD8+ T cells in alopecia areata (dated by TCRdb to the late 2010s). The time point label on this specimen signifies: roughly 27 days on oral tofacitinib. Taken with the paper, the label for treatment or condition translates to: oral pan-JAK inhibitor, 5-10 mg twice daily. The library was obtained by the immunoSEQ multiplex PCR assay. To provide template for TCR sequencing, every sample had RNA extracted and reverse transcribed into cDNA. Here the immuneACCESS table is served through TCRdb, limited to in-frame sequences with V and J called. Missing clones are a known gap in these copies; in checked studies unresolved V genes cover under half, and the rest lacks a known reason. Recorded for this sample are 110,000 to 150,000 clones; 82% of them occurred a single time. The ten largest clones take up around a quarter of the sample.

The sequencing here drew on CD8+ T cells sorted from blood, taken at week 4, from a patient treated with tofacitinib. The receptor set was obtained from a human donor with alopecia areata.

The chain recombines TRBV5-1 with TRBJ2-7, with 10 bases matching TRBD1. CDR3 length: 15 amino acids. V shed 4 bases and J 3 bases; nucleotides not matched to a gene: 7. Germline V gene sequence: CDR1 SGHRS, CDR2 YFSETQ. This CDR3 is CASSRPDRGDYEQYF. The CDR3 DNA follows: TGCGCCAGCAGCAGGCCGGACAGGGGGGACTACGAGCAGTACTTC.

The chain joins TRBV6-5 to TRBJ1-1; the match to TRBD1 covers 9 bases. After removal of 2 bases from V and 0 bases from J, the junction contained 4 bases not matched to a gene. This CDR3 has 16 amino acids. CDR1 and CDR2 from the germline V gene are MNHEY and SVGAGI. In DNA form, the CDR3 reads TGTGCCAGCAGTTACAGGGGGACAGGGCTGAACACTGAAGCTTTCTTT. Encoded protein: CASSYRGTGLNTEAFF.

As DNA, the CDR3 is TGTGCCACCAGCAGAGTTTCCCCGACAGGGTTCACTGAAGCTTTCTTT. It is translated as CATSRVSPTGFTEAFF. The chain is built from TRBV15 and TRBJ1-1, with 7 nucleotides matching TRBD1. Germline V lookup: CDR1 LNHNV, CDR2 YYDKDF (reference sequence). V shed 1 base, J shed 4 bases, and the junction held 9 bases outside the gene matches. The length of the CDR3 is 16 residues.

V is TRBV29-1 and J is TRBJ1-1, with 8 bases fitting TRBD1. This CDR3 has 13 amino acids. CDR1 SQVTM and CDR2 ANQGSEA come from the germline V gene. J lost 4 bases, V lost 4 bases, and 5 bases had no gene match. CDR3 DNA: TGCAGCGTTGCCAGGGGGCCAAGCACTGAAGCTTTCTTT. Its protein product is CSVARGPSTEAFF.

This sequence joins TRBV30 and TRBJ2-7, with D uncertain. The CDR3 totals 11 residues. Germline loops: CDR1 GTSNPN, CDR2 SVGIG (reference sequence). Trimming took off 3 bases at V and 2 bases at J, with 5 bases between the two ends. In DNA, the CDR3 is TGTGCCTGGAGCGGAGCCTACGAGCAGTACTTC. The encoded protein is CAWSGAYEQYF.

The chain carries TRBV29-1 and TRBJ2-5; D is possibly TRBD1 or TRBD2 (5 bases each). The length of the CDR3 is 12 residues. Germline V gives CDR1 SQVTM, CDR2 ANQGSEA. V was clipped by 5 bases and J by 4 bases, with 11 bases between them. The CDR3 DNA sequence: TGCAGCGTTACGTCCGGGACAGAGACCCAGTACTTC. Residues: CSVTSGTETQYF.

V usage is TRBV10-2 and J usage is TRBJ2-2; D is possibly TRBD1 (5 bases). Germline assignment: CDR1 WSHSY and CDR2 SAAADI. The CDR3 is 12 amino acids. Trimming removed 5 bases at V and 6 bases at J, with 7 bases between. Written as DNA, the CDR3 is TGCGCCAGCAGTCCAGGGCCCGGGGAGCTGTTTTTT. This encodes CASSPGPGELFF.

V gene TRBV23-1 combines with J gene TRBJ1-2; the match to TRBD1 covers 9 bases. TRBV23-1 is noted as an ORF with a role that remains uncertain. This CDR3 has 16 amino acids. With 2 bases clipped from V and 2 bases from J, the junction kept 6 bases outside the gene matches. CDR3 sequence reads: CASSQTGQGINYGYTF. CDR3 DNA: TGCGCCAGCAGTCAAACCGGACAGGGGATCAACTATGGCTACACCTTC.

V usage is TRBV19 and J usage is TRBJ2-2; D uncertain. Germline V gene lookup returns CDR1 LNHDA and CDR2 SQIVND (reference sequence). V was clipped by 3 bases and J by 1 base, with 9 bases between them. The CDR3 consists of 15 residues. This CDR3 is CASSMGVWNTGELFF. DNA for the CDR3: TGTGCCAGTAGTATGGGCGTTTGGAACACCGGGGAGCTGTTTTTT.

The chain uses TRBV6-1 and TRBJ2-7; 10 positions match TRBD2. The CDR3 sequence is 14 residues long. CDR1 MNHNS and CDR2 SASEGT come from the germline V gene. The V gene end was trimmed by 6 bases and the J gene end by 7 bases; junction bases not matched to a gene: 9. The CDR3 spells CASRPSGGALEQYF. In nucleotides, the CDR3 is TGTGCCAGCAGGCCCAGCGGGGGGGCCTTAGAGCAGTACTTC.